The TCR beta chain described here comes from a study of technical replicates of blood from several donors (dated 2017 in TCRdb). According to the germline V gene, CDR1 reads LGHNA and CDR2 reads YSLEER. Counted from cysteine to phenylalanine, this CDR3 has 15 amino acids. The kept DNA is CDR3 alone, 45 bases in frame from the first base. Ends trimmed: V by 8 bases, J by 2 bases; bases unmatched to a gene: 11. The receptor library was made with the immunoSEQ multiplex PCR assay. Drawn from immuneACCESS, this table holds only the in-frame rearrangements with V and J called that TCRdb kept. Clones are partly lost; checked studies trace under half to an unresolved V gene and leave the rest unexplained. This sample is represented by roughly 50,000 clones; nearly 95% of them were singletons. The biggest ten clones account for about 3.2% of the sample. Details on this clone: Its target antigen remains unknown. Base qualities are not provided; no much larger clone lies one nucleotide away.

The sequence came from a human donor in good health. Some clones in this sample may be carry-over from other donors' samples. The receptor chain draws on TRBV4-3 and TRBJ2-5; 7 bases in the middle match TRBD2. The sample was PBMCs. This receptor has the CDR3 CASGQWNGRQETQYF. DNA sequence: TGCGCCAGCGGACAATGGAACGGGAGGCAAGAGACCCAGTACTTC.